This T cell receptor beta chain was sequenced for a study of T-cell memory formation after mild COVID-19. The length of the CDR3 is 15 residues. V shed 5 bases, J shed 3 bases, and the junction held 11 bases outside the gene matches. Looked up from germline, CDR1 is GTSNPN and CDR2 is SVGIG (reference sequence). TCRdb re-derived calls from the 5' RACE reads in MiXCR, one entry per CDR3 protein. The sample lists roughly 100,000 distinct CDR3 sequences; 10% to 15% were seen once. Sequencing input: PBMCs or a T cell subset sorted from them (not recorded which). The chain uses TRBV30 and TRBJ2-3; 7 positions agree with TRBD2. The sequence was obtained from an adult woman who had mild COVID-19 (a few samples of this study predate the infection). Cell type and time point are not known. In DNA form, the CDR3 reads TGTGCCTGGGTCCCTCCGGGACTAATGACAGATACGCAGTATTTT. It is translated as CAWVPPGLMTDTQYF.